The 2 T cell receptor beta chains presented below share a single source sample, sequenced in a study of PD-1 blockade in classical Hodgkin lymphoma. Time point noted: cycle 4 day 1 (C4D1), after five to seven weeks of nivolumab. After autologous stem cell transplantation all patients relapsed, and prior brentuximab vedotin exposure differed between cohorts. Negative selection with magnetic separation was used to purify CD4+ T cells from thawed PBMCs. Libraries were prepared by immunoSEQ multiplex PCR; TCRdb keeps only in-frame clonotypes and omits some of them. Of 25,000 to 30,000 clones in the sample, over 75% were seen once. The sequencing here drew on CD4+ T cells from blood, taken before the fourth cycle of nivolumab. The receptors derive from a human donor with classical Hodgkin lymphoma.

This clone was counted between two and nine times. This rearrangement joins TRBV10-3 to TRBJ2-7, with 8 bases that match TRBD1. CDR1 and CDR2 (germline): ENHRY, SYGVKD. This CDR3 is 15 amino acids long. With V trimmed by 5 bases and J by 1 base, 7 bases remained unmatched. The CDR3 sequence is CAISRGTGFSYEQYF. The CDR3 DNA sequence: TGTGCCATCAGTCGAGGGACAGGCTTTTCCTACGAGCAGTACTTC.

This clone came up once. V usage is TRBV7-9 and J usage is TRBJ2-3; unclear D gene. V was cut by 2 bases and J by 2 bases, with 8 bases left in between. The CDR3 length is 14 residues. The germline gives CDR1 SEHNR, CDR2 FQNEAQ (reference sequence). CDR3 coding DNA: TGTGCCAGCAGCTTATTCCACCCCACAGATACGCAGTATTTT. It is translated as CASSLFHPTDTQYF.